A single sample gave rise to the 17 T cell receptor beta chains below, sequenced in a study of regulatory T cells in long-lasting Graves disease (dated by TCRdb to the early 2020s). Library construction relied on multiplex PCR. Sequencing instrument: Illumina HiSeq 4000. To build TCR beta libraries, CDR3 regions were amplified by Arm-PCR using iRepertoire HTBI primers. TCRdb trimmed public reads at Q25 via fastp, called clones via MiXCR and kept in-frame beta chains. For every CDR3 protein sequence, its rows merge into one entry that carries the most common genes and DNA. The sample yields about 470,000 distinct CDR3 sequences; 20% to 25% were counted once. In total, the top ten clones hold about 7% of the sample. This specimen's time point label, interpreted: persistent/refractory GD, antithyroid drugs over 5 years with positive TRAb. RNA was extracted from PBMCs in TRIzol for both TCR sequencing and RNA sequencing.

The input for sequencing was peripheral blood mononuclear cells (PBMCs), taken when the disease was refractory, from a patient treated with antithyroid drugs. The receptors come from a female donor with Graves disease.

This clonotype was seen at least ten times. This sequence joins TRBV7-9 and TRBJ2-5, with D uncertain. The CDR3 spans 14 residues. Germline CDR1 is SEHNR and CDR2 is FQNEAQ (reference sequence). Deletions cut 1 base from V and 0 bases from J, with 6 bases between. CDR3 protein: CASSLDQNQETQYF. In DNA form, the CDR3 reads TGTGCCAGCAGCTTAGACCAGAACCAAGAGACCCAGTACTTC.

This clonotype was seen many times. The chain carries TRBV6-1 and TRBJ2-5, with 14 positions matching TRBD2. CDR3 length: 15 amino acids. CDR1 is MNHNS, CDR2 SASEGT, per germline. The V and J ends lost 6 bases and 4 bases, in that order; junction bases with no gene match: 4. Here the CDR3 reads CASSPGLAGGETQYF. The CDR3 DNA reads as TGTGCCAGCAGCCCAGGACTAGCGGGGGGAGAGACCCAGTACTTC.

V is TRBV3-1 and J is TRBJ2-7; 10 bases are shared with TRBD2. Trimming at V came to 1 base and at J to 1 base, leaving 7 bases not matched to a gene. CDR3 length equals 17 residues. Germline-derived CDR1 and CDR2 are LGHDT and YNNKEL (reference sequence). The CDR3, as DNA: TGTGCCAGCAGCCAAGGAACTAGCGGGGCCTTATCCTACGAGCAGTACTTC. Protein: CASSQGTSGALSYEQYF.

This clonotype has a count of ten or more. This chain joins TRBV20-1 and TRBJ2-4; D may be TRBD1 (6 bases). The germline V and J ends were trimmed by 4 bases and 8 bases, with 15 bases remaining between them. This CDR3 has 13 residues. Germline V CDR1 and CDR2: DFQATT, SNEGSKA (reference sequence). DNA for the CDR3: TGCAGTGCTAAGGAACAGGGAACAGACATTCAGTACTTC. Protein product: CSAKEQGTDIQYF.

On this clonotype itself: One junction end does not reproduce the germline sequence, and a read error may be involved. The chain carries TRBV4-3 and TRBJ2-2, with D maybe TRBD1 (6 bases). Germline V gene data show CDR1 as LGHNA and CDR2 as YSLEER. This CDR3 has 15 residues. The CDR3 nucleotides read TGCGCCAACAGCCAGTTACAGGGTTGGGCCGGGGAGCTGTTTTTT. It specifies CANSQLQGWAGELFF.

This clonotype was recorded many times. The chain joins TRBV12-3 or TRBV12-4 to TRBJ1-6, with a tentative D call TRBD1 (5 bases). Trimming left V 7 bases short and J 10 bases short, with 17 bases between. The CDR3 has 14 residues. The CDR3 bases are TGTGCCAGCACTTGGGGGAGGGGTCGGTCACCCCTCCACTTT. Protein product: CASTWGRGRSPLHF.

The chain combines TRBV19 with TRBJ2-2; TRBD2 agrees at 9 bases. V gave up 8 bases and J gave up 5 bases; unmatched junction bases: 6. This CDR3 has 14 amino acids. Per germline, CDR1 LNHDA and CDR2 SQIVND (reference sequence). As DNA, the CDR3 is TGTGCCAGTCGACTAGCGGCCGGGACCGGGGAGCTGTTTTTT. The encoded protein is CASRLAAGTGELFF.

CDR3 in DNA: TGTGCCAGCAGCCCAATGGCGGAGAACCAAGAGACCCAGTACTTC. Protein: CASSPMAENQETQYF. The chain joins TRBV7-9 to TRBJ2-5; D unresolved. Between the trimmed V and J ends, which lost 5 bases and 0 bases, there was a span of 13 bases. From germline, CDR1 is SEHNR and CDR2 FQNEAQ (reference sequence). The CDR3 contains 15 residues.

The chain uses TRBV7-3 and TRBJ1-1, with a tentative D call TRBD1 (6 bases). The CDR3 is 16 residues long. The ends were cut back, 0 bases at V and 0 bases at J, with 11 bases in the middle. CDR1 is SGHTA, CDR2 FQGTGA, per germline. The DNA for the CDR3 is TGTGCCAGCAGCTTAACGGGGGGGCACATGAACACTGAAGCTTTCTTT. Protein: CASSLTGGHMNTEAFF.

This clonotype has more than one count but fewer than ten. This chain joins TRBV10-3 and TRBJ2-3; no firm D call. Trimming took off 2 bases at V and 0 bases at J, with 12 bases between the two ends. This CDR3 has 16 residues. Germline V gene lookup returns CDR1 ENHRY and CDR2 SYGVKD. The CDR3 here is CAISEGPGESTDTQYF. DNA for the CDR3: TGTGCCATCAGTGAGGGCCCTGGCGAGAGCACAGATACGCAGTATTTT.

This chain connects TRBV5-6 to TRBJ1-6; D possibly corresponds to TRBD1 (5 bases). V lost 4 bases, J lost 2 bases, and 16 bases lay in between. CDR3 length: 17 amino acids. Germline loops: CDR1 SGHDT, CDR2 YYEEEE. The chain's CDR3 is CASSRGGEPPYNSPLHF. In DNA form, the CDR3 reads TGTGCCAGCAGCCGGGGGGGGGAGCCTCCCTATAATTCACCCCTCCACTTT.

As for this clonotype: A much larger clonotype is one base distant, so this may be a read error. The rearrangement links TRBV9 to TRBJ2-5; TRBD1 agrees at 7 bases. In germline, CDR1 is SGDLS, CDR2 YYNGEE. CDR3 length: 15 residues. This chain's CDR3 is CAGSAIQGVQETQYF. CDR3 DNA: TGTGCCGGCAGCGCAATCCAGGGGGTTCAAGAGACCCAGTACTTC.

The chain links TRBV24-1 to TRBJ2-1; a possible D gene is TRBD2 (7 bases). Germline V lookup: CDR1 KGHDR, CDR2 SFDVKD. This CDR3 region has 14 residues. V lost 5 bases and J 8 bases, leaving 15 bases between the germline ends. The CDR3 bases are TGTGCCACCAGTGGCGGGGGCAATAGGTATGAGCAGTTCTTC. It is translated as CATSGGGNRYEQFF.

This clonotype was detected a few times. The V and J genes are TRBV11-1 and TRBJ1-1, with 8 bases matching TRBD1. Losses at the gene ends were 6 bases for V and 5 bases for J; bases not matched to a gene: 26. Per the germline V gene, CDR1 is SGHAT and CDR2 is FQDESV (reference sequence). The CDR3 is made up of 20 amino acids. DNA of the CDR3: TGTGCCAGCAGTTTACCTATCAATCAGACAGGGGTAGTCCTATTTACTGAAGCTTTCTTT. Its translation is CASSLPINQTGVVLFTEAFF. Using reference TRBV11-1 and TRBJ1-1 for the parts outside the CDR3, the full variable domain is EAEVAQSPRYKITEKSQAVAFWCDPISGHATLYWYRQILGQGPELLVQFQDESVVDDSQLPKDRFSAERLKGVDSTLKIQPAELGDSAMYLCASSLPINQTGVVLFTEAFFGQGTRLTVV.

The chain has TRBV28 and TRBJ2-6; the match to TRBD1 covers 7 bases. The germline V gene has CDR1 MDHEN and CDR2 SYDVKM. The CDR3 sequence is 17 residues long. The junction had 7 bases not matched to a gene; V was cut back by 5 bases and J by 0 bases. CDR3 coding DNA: TGTGCCAGCAGTCCCGGGACAGTTTACTCTGGGGCCAACGTCCTGACTTTC. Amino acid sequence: CASSPGTVYSGANVLTF.

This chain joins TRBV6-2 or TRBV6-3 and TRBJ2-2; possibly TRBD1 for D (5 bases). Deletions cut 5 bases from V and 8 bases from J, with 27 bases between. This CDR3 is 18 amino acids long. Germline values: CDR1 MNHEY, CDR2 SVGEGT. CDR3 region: CASSRSRQWVDPAGELFF. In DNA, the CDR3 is TGTGCCAGCAGTCGTTCGCGACAGTGGGTGGATCCCGCGGGGGAGCTGTTTTTT.

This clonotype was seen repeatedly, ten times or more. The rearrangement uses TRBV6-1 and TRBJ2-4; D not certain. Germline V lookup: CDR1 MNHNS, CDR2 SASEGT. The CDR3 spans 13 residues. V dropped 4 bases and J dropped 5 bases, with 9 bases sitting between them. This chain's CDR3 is CASSARLENIQYF. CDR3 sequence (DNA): TGTGCCAGCAGTGCCCGACTGGAAAACATTCAGTACTTC.